This TCR beta chain was identified during a study of human T cells and chemical hapten exposure. Across the whole study: Patch testing was performed with 0.01% DPC on the upper back, with reading at 6 days.

This clonotype has a handful of counts. V lost 0 bases to trimming and J lost 3 bases, with 6 bases between them. This CDR3 has 13 residues. The germline gives CDR1 SGHDN, CDR2 FVKESK. As for time point: patch test 2, 6 weeks after DPC sensitization. Treatment of the sample: therapeutic diphenylcyclopropenone sensitization with weekly scalp DPC. MiXCR, run by TCRdb on the RACE reads, gives a single entry per CDR3 protein. The sample records fewer than 95,000 distinct CDR3 sequences, about 11% being singletons. The receptor's source is a man aged 35-49 years with alopecia areata. Some clones in this sample may be carry-over from other donors' samples. The gene calls are TRBV14 and TRBJ2-7; the D is unclear. Material: whole blood, obtained in connection with sensitization to the hapten diphenylcyclopropenone (DPC). The CDR3 bases are TGTGCCAGCAGCCAAGAGGGGATCTACGAGCAGTACTTC. Translating it yields CASSQEGIYEQYF.